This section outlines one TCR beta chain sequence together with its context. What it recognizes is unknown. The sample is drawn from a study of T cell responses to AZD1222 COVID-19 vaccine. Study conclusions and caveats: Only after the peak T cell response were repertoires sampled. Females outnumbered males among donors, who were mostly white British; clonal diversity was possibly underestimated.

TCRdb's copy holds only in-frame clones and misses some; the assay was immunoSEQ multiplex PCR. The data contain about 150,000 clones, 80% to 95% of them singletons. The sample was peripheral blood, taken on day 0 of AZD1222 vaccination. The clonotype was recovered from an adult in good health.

CDR3 DNA sequence: TGTGCCAGCAGCTTAACGGGACAGAGCACAGATACGCAGTATTTT. It codes for CASSLTGQSTDTQYF. The chain links TRBV7-9 to TRBJ2-3; 7 bases agree with TRBD1. Losses at the gene ends were 2 bases for V and 0 bases for J; bases not matched to a gene: 2. The CDR3 covers 15 residues. Per the germline V gene, CDR1 is SEHNR and CDR2 is FQNEAQ (reference sequence). Using reference TRBV7-9 and TRBJ2-3 for the parts outside the CDR3, the full variable domain is DTGVSQNPRHKITKRGQNVTFRCDPISEHNRLYWYRQTLGQGPEFLTYFQNEAQLEKSRLLSDRFSAERPKGSFSTLEIQRTEQGDSAMYLCASSLTGQSTDTQYFGPGTRLTVL.